Each of the 14 T cell receptor beta chains below was sequenced from the same sample in a study of circulating CD8 cells and anti-PD-1 response in melanoma. From live CD3+CD8+TCRalphabeta+ cells, four PD-1 and/or TIGIT subsets were sorted. The QIAseq Immune Repertoire TCR panel built the libraries from roughly 16 ng of total RNA. From the reads, TCRdb called clonotypes with MiXCR, one entry per CDR3 protein. In the table there are about 390 distinct CDR3 sequences, roughly 15% of which are singletons. The specimen was CD8+ T cells from PBMCs, collected at baseline or after one month of anti-PD-1 therapy (not recorded which). All receptors come from a human donor with melanoma.

Judged by abundance, this clonotype is medium-sized. This chain joins TRBV19 and TRBJ2-1; 8 bases agree with TRBD2. CDR3 length: 18 amino acids. Trimming at V came to 6 bases and at J to 0 bases, leaving 13 bases not matched to a gene. Germline V gene sequence: CDR1 LNHDA, CDR2 SQIVND (reference sequence). The CDR3 coding sequence is TGTGCCAGTAGAAGTGCTAGCGGGCACTGGAGCTCCTACAATGAGCAGTTCTTC. Its translation is CASRSASGHWSSYNEQFF.

This clonotype is termed hyperexpanded. This CDR3 is CSAPGQGFSYEQYF. CDR3 sequence (DNA): TGCAGTGCTCCGGGGCAGGGCTTCTCCTACGAGCAGTACTTC. The V call is TRBV20-1, the J call TRBJ2-7; TRBD1 or TRBD2 may be the D gene (5 bases each). CDR1 DFQATT and CDR2 SNEGSKA come from the germline V gene (reference sequence). There are 14 residues in the CDR3. Trimming left V 5 bases short and J 0 bases short, with 14 bases between.

This clonotype is termed medium-sized. The chain uses TRBV7-6 and TRBJ2-1, with TRBD1 matching over 9 bases. The CDR3 consists of 13 residues. The germline gives CDR1 SGHVS, CDR2 FNYEAQ. J lost 7 bases, V lost 9 bases, and 7 bases had no gene match. CDR3 amino acids: CASSQGARNEQFF. The CDR3 DNA sequence: TGTGCCAGTTCACAGGGGGCGCGGAATGAGCAGTTCTTC.

This clonotype was seen a handful of times. V and J are TRBV11-2 and TRBJ2-7, with D possibly TRBD1 on 5 matching bases. The germline V gene encodes CDR1 SGHAT and CDR2 FQNNGV. Trimming took off 2 bases at V and 3 bases at J, with 8 bases between the two ends. This CDR3 has 13 residues. The CDR3 is CASSLSGIYEQYF. The CDR3, as DNA: TGTGCCAGCAGCTTATCAGGGATCTACGAGCAGTACTTC.

The chain couples TRBV27 to TRBJ1-2; tentatively, D is TRBD1 (5 bases). In germline, CDR1 is MNHEY, CDR2 SMNVEV (reference sequence). With 3 bases removed from V and 5 bases from J, the gap between germline ends came to 10 bases. CDR3 length equals 13 residues. Here the CDR3 DNA reads TGTGCCAGCAGTTTCGGCAGGGCGTATGGCTACACCTTC. It is translated as CASSFGRAYGYTF.

This clonotype is medium-sized (0.01 to 0.1%) by share. V is TRBV20-1 and J is TRBJ2-5; 8 bases map to TRBD2. V was pared by 7 bases and J by 5 bases, with 21 bases of the junction left unmatched. The CDR3 is made up of 17 amino acids. From germline, CDR1 is DFQATT and CDR2 SNEGSKA (reference sequence). The CDR3 nucleotides read TGCAGTGTCCGGGGGGGACTAAGCCCCCGCAGGCGGGAGACCCAGTACTTC. Protein: CSVRGGLSPRRRETQYF.

This clonotype is judged medium-sized (0.01 to 0.1%). The genes are TRBV28 and TRBJ2-2; D not certain. Germline V CDR1 and CDR2: MDHEN, SYDVKM. CDR3 length equals 16 residues. The V end lost 6 bases, the J end lost 0 bases, and 14 bases lay between the germline ends. This CDR3 reads CASSAWAAPNTGELFF. The CDR3 region has the DNA TGTGCCAGCAGCGCTTGGGCGGCCCCGAACACCGGGGAGCTGTTTTTT.

In its sample, this clonotype is hyperexpanded (1% or more). This chain uses TRBV7-3 with TRBJ2-3; 8 bases are a match to TRBD2. Unmatched junction bases numbered 8, after V lost 5 bases and J lost 4 bases. CDR3 length: 15 amino acids. CDR1 is SGHTA and CDR2 is FQGTGA in the germline V gene. The CDR3 here is CASSRLALSADTQYF. The CDR3 DNA reads as TGTGCCAGCAGCCGACTAGCGCTTTCAGCAGATACGCAGTATTTT.

This sequence joins TRBV20-1 and TRBJ2-5; no firm D call. The V gene lost 3 bases and the J gene lost 4 bases, with 12 bases spanning the gap. Germline assignment: CDR1 DFQATT and CDR2 SNEGSKA (reference sequence). This CDR3 region has 13 residues. The CDR3 loop is CSASPRSRETQYF. For the CDR3, the DNA is TGCAGTGCTAGTCCCCGGTCACGAGAGACCCAGTACTTC.

In this sample, this clonotype is medium-sized. V is TRBV28 and J is TRBJ2-2; 10 nucleotides match TRBD2. From germline, CDR1 is MDHEN and CDR2 SYDVKM. V lost 6 bases, J lost 6 bases, and 7 bases stayed unmatched. The CDR3 has 15 amino acids. CDR3: CASRLAGEVPGELFF. Written as DNA, the CDR3 is TGTGCCAGCAGGCTAGCGGGAGAGGTACCCGGGGAGCTGTTTTTT.

The gene calls are TRBV24-1 and TRBJ2-7; no clear D gene. CDR3 size: 12 residues. Trimming took 0 bases from V and 6 from J, leaving 5 bases between them. CDR1 KGHDR and CDR2 SFDVKD come from the germline V gene. Written as DNA, the CDR3 is TGTGCCACCAGTGATTTGCTAGGCGAGCAGTACTTC. Amino acids: CATSDLLGEQYF.

A few counts support this clonotype. The rearrangement joins TRBV7-6 to TRBJ2-7; D might be TRBD1 (5 bases). Trimming removed 2 bases from V and 3 bases from J, with 14 bases in between. The CDR3 is 15 amino acids. Germline CDR1 SGHVS, CDR2 FNYEAQ. CDR3 sequence reads: CASSLLAGRSYEQYF. The CDR3 DNA sequence: TGTGCCAGCAGCTTACTCGCAGGGCGAAGCTACGAGCAGTACTTC.

This clonotype counts as medium-sized (0.01 to 0.1%). The chain couples TRBV19 to TRBJ2-1; 8 nucleotides agree with TRBD2. After removal of 5 bases from V and 10 bases from J, the junction contained 7 bases not matched to a gene. The CDR3 contains 13 residues. In germline, CDR1 is LNHDA, CDR2 SQIVND (reference sequence). The CDR3 DNA follows: TGTGCCAGTAGTGGTAGCGGGATCCTCGAGCAGTTCTTC. It encodes CASSGSGILEQFF.

This clonotype is categorized as medium-sized. The chain carries TRBV27 and TRBJ2-7, with TRBD1 identical over 8 bases. CDR1 is MNHEY and CDR2 is SMNVEV in the germline V gene (reference sequence). CDR3 length equals 16 residues. The V gene end was trimmed by 2 bases and the J gene end by 0 bases; junction bases not matched to a gene: 6. The CDR3 bases are TGTGCCAGCAGTTTAGATGGACAGGGCGCCTCCTACGAGCAGTACTTC. It codes for CASSLDGQGASYEQYF.